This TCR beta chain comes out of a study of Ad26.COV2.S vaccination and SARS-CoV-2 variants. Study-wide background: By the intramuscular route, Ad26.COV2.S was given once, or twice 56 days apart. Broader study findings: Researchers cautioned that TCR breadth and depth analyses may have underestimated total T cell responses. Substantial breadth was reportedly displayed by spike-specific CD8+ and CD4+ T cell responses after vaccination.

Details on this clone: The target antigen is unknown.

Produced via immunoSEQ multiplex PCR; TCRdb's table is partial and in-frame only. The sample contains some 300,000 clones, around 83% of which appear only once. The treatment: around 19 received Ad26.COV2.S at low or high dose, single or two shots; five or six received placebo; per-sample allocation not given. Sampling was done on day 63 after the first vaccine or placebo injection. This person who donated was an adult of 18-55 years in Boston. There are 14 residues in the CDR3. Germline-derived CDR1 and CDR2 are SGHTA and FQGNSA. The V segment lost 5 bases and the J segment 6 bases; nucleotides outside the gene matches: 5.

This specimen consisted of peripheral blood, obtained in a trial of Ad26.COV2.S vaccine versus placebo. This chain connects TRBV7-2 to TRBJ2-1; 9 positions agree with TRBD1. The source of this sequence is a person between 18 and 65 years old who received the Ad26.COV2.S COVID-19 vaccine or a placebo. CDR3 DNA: TGTGCCAGCAGCCCACAACAGGGGGCCAATGAGCAGTTCTTC. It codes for CASSPQQGANEQFF.